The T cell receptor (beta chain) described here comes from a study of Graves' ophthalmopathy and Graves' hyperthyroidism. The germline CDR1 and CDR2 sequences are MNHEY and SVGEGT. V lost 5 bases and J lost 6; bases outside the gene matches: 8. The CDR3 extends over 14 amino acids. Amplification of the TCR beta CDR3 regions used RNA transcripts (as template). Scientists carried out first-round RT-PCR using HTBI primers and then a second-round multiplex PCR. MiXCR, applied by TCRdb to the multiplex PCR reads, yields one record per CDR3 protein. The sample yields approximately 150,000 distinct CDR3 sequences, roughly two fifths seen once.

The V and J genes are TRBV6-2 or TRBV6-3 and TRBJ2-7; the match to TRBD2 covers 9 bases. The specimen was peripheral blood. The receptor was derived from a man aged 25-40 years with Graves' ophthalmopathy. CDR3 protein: CASSRTSVGGEQYF. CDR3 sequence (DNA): TGTGCCAGCAGTCGGACTAGCGTCGGCGGCGAGCAGTACTTC.